This TCR beta chain was recovered during a study of CD4+ T cells in melanoma. Study conclusions and caveats: A reported correlation linked neoantigen-specific CD4+ T cells to CD8+, macrophage and B cell function. In melanoma, neoantigen-specific CD4+ T cells reportedly differed in differentiation state.

The table lists this clone with a few counts. Its antigen remains unidentified. The V segment lost 5 bases and the J segment 7 bases; nucleotides outside the gene matches: 6. Germline V gene sequence: CDR1 MNHEY, CDR2 SMNVEV (reference sequence). CDR3 length: 13 amino acids. Profiled with immunoSEQ multiplex PCR; TCRdb holds only in-frame clones, not every one. In the table there are about 10,000 clones, 50% to 75% of which are singletons. The TCR sequence derives from a human donor with melanoma. The chain is built from TRBV27 and TRBJ1-2, with TRBD1 matching 8 bases. What was sequenced was cells from a culture (not recorded whether cultured in vitro). The CDR3 coding sequence is TGTGCCAGCAGTACGACAGGGGAGGGTGGCTACACCTTC. Translation: CASSTTGEGGYTF.